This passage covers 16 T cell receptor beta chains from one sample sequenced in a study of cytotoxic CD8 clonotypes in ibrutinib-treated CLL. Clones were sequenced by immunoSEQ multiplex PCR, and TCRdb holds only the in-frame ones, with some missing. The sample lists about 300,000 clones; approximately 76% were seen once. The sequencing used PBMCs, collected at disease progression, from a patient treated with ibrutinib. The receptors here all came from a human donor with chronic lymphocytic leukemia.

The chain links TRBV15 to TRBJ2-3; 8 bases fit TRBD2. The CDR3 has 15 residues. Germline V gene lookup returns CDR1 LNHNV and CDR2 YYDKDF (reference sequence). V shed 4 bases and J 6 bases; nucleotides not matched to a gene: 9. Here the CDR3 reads CATSTIKRESDTQYF. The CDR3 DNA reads TGTGCCACCAGCACGATTAAGCGGGAGAGCGATACGCAGTATTTT.

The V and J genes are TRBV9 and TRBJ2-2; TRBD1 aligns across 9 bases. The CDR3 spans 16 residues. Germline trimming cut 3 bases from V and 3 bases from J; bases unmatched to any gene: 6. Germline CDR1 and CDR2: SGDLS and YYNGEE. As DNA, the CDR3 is TGTGCCAGCAGCGCTCGACAGGGGGGTTACACCGGGGAGCTGTTTTTT. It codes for CASSARQGGYTGELFF.

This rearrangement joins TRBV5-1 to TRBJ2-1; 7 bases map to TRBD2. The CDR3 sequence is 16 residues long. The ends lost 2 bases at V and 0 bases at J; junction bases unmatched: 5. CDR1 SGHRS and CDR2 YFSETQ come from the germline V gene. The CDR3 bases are TGCGCCAGCAGCTTCCGTCTAGCGGCCTCCTACAATGAGCAGTTCTTC. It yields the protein CASSFRLAASYNEQFF. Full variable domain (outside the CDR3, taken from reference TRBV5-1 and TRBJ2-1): KAGVTQTPRYLIKTRGQQVTLSCSPISGHRSVSWYQQTPGQGLQFLFEYFSETQRNKGNFPGRFSGRQFSNSRSEMNVSTLELGDSALYLCASSFRLAASYNEQFFGPGTRLTVL.

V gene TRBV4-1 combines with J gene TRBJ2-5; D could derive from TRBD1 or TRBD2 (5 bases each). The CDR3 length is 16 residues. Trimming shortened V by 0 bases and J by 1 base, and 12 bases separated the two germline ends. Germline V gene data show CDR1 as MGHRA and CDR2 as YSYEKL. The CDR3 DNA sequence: TGCGCCAGCAGCCAAGAATTGGGACGACCCCAAGAGACCCAGTACTTC. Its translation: CASSQELGRPQETQYF.

The CDR3 DNA reads as TGTGCCAGCAGCCACCAGGACGACAGGGGGCTGGGTCAGCCCCAGCATTTT. It specifies CASSHQDDRGLGQPQHF. The chain combines TRBV5-6 with TRBJ1-5; 10 bases align to TRBD1. From germline, CDR1 is SGHDT and CDR2 YYEEEE. J was trimmed by 6 bases and V by 4 bases; bases with no gene match: 13. There are 17 residues in the CDR3. The full variable domain, in which reference TRBV5-6 and TRBJ1-5 provide the parts outside the CDR3, is DAGVTQSPTHLIKTRGQQVTLRCSPKSGHDTVSWYQQALGQGPQFIFQYYEEEERQRGNFPDRFSGHQFPNYSSELNVNALLLGDSALYLCASSHQDDRGLGQPQHFGDGTRLSIL.

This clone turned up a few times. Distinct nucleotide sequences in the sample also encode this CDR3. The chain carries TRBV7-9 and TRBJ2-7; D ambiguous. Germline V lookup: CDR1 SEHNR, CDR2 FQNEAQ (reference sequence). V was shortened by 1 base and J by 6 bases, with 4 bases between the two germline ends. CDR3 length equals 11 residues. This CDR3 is CASSLGAEQYF. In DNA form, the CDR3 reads TGTGCCAGCAGCTTAGGGGCCGAGCAGTACTTC.

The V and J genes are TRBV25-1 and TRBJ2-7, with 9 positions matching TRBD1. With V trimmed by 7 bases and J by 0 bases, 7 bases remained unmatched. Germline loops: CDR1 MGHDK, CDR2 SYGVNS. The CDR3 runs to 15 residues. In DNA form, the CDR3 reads TGTGCCAGCAATCCGACAGGGGGTATCTCCTACGAGCAGTACTTC. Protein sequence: CASNPTGGISYEQYF.

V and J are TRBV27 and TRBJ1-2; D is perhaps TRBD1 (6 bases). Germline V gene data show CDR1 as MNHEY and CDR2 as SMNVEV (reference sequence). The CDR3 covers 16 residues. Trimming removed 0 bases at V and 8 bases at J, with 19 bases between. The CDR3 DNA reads TGTGCCAGCAGTTTATCGGTAGGCAGGGGCTTCTGGGGCTACACCTTC. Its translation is CASSLSVGRGFWGYTF.

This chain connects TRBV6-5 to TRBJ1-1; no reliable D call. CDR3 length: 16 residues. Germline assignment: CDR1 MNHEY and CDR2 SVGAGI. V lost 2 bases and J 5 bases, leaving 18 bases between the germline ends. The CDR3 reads CASSYGNTFITTEAFF. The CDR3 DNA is TGTGCCAGCAGTTACGGGAACACCTTCATTACAACTGAAGCTTTCTTT.

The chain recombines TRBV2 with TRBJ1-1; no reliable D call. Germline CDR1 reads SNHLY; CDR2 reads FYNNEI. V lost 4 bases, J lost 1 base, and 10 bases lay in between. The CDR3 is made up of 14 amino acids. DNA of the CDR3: TGTGCCAGCAGTGCTGGGCGGAAGAACACTGAAGCTTTCTTT. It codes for CASSAGRKNTEAFF.

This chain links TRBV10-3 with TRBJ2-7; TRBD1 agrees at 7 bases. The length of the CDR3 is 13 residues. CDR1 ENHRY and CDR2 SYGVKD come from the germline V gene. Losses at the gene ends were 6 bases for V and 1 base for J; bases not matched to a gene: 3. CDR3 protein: CAIRGTDSYEQYF. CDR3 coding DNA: TGTGCCATCAGGGGGACAGATTCCTACGAGCAGTACTTC.

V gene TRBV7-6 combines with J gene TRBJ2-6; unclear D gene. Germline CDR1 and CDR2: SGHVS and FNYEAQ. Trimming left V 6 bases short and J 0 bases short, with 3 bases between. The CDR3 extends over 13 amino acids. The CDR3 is CASRISGANVLTF. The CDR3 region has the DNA TGTGCCAGCAGAATCTCTGGGGCCAACGTCCTGACTTTC.

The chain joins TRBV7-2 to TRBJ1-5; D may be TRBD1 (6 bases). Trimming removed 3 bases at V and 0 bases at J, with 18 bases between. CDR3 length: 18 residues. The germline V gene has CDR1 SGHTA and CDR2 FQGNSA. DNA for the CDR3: TGTGCCAGCAGCTTTTACCCCCAGGGGTTCGGTAGCAATCAGCCCCAGCATTTT. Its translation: CASSFYPQGFGSNQPQHF.

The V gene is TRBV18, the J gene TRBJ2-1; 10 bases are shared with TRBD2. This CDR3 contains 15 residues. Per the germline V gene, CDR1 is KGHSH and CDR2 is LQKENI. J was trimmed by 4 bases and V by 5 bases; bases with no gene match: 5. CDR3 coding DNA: TGTGCCAGCTCATCTAGCGGGAGAGCTTACAATGAGCAGTTCTTC. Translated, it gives CASSSSGRAYNEQFF.

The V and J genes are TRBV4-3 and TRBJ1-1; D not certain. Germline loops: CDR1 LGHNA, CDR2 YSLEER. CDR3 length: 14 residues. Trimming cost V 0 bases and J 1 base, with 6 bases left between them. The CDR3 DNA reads TGCGCCAGCAGCCAAGATTTGCAGAACACTGAAGCTTTCTTT. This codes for CASSQDLQNTEAFF.

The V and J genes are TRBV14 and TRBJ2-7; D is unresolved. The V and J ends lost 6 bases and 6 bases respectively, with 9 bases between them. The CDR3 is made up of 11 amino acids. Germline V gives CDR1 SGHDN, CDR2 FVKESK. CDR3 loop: CASSTHREQYF. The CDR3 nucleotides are TGTGCCAGCAGTACGCACCGCGAGCAGTACTTC.